These T cell receptor beta chains were read from a single sample in a study of blood T cell repertoires in COVID-19. Repertoires were generated with immunoSEQ multiplex PCR, while TCRdb's copy carries only in-frame clones and drops some. Seen here are 140,000 to 150,000 clones, approximately 80% observed once, and the top ten hold about 6.1%. The material sequenced was PBMCs or T cells enriched from blood (not recorded which). The source is a woman aged 40-49 years who had recovered from COVID-19. The CDR3 runs from the conserved cysteine through the conserved F or W. D genes are given only for firm matches. Expanded clones are given a class, and other clones once, few, many or no size at all.

V	D	length	size	J	CDR3	DNA
TRBV5-1	-	14	once	TRBJ1-3	CASSLDNSGNTIYF	TGCGCCAGCAGCTTGGATAACTCTGGAAACACCATATATTTT
TRBV5-1	-	13	-	TRBJ1-2	CASSPLGVEGYTF	TGCGCCAGCAGCCCTCTCGGGGTCGAGGGCTACACCTTC
TRBV6-8	TRBD2	19	-	TRBJ2-6	CASSPPRGGPSSGANVLTF	TGTGCCAGCAGCCCCCCTCGGGGGGGGCCGTCCTCTGGGGCCAACGTCCTGACTTTC
TRBV3-1/TRBV3-2	-	14	-	TRBJ1-1	CASSQAAGTTEAFF	TGTGCCAGCAGCCAAGCAGCGGGTACCACTGAAGCTTTCTTT
TRBV11-2	TRBD1	16	-	TRBJ2-5	CASSSRTGPSQETQYF	TGTGCCAGCAGCTCCCGGACAGGGCCAAGTCAAGAGACCCAGTACTTC
TRBV30	TRBD1	14	-	TRBJ1-1	CAWSVVTGSTEAFF	TGTGCCTGGAGTGTGGTGACAGGGAGCACTGAAGCTTTCTTT
TRBV27	-	14	-	TRBJ2-7	CASRSDSGPYEQYF	TGTGCCAGCAGGTCGGACTCCGGGCCGTACGAGCAGTACTTC
TRBV5-1	-	15	-	TRBJ2-1	CASSSNRESYNEQFF	TGCGCCAGCAGCTCTAACAGGGAATCATACAATGAGCAGTTCTTC
TRBV5-1	-	16	-	TRBJ2-6	CASSLMLGAGANVLTF	TGCGCCAGCAGCCTTATGTTGGGGGCCGGGGCCAACGTCCTGACTTTC
TRBV3-1/TRBV3-2	TRBD2	22	-	TRBJ2-4	CASSQDSGLAVRGRDSKNIQYF	TGTGCCAGCAGCCAAGATTCTGGGCTAGCGGTCAGAGGCAGGGATTCTAAAAACATTCAGTACTTC
TRBV27	-	14	-	TRBJ1-1	CASSLQGRDTEAFF	TGTGCCAGCAGTTTGCAGGGGCGGGACACTGAAGCTTTCTTT
TRBV11-2	-	18	many	TRBJ1-6	CASSLDDPGRLYNSPLHF	TGTGCCAGCAGCTTAGATGACCCGGGAAGGCTCTATAATTCACCCCTCCACTTT
TRBV5-3	-	15	once	TRBJ1-3	CARSLNRDSGNTIYF	TGTGCCAGAAGCCTAAACAGGGACTCTGGAAACACCATATATTTT
TRBV2	TRBD1	12	-	TRBJ2-5	CASGQGRETQYF	TGTGCCAGCGGACAGGGCCGAGAGACCCAGTACTTC
TRBV5-8	-	15	-	TRBJ1-5	CASSLATSSNQPQHF	TGTGCCAGCAGCTTGGCGACATCTAGCAATCAGCCCCAGCATTTT
TRBV6-5	TRBD2	14	-	TRBJ2-2	CASSWASGMGELFF	TGTGCCAGCAGTTGGGCTAGCGGGATGGGGGAGCTGTTTTTT
TRBV10-3	TRBD1	14	once	TRBJ1-1	CAISTDRELVEAFF	TGTGCCATCAGCACGGACAGGGAGCTTGTTGAAGCTTTCTTT
TRBV11-3	-	19	few	TRBJ1-6	CASTRERSQSPNYNSPLHF	TGTGCCAGCACCCGCGAACGGAGCCAAAGCCCTAACTATAATTCACCCCTCCACTTT
TRBV19	TRBD2	13	-	TRBJ2-1	CASSGTSFYEQFF	TGTGCCAGCTCCGGGACTAGCTTCTATGAGCAGTTCTTC
TRBV27	-	16	-	TRBJ2-3	CASSLLGTPSTDTQYF	TGTGCCAGCAGTTTATTGGGCACTCCGAGCACAGATACGCAGTATTTT
TRBV7-8	TRBD1	15	-	TRBJ1-5	CASSPGDSSNQPQHF	TGTGCCAGCAGCCCGGGGGACAGCTCAAATCAGCCCCAGCATTTT
TRBV27	-	17	-	TRBJ1-5	CASSLYSQGNRNQPQHF	TGTGCCAGCAGTTTATATTCCCAGGGGAATCGGAATCAGCCCCAGCATTTT
TRBV18	TRBD2	15	once	TRBJ2-3	CASSPVGGTTDTQYF	TGTGCCAGCTCACCGGTGGGGGGGACCACAGATACGCAGTATTTT
TRBV20-1	TRBD2	14	-	TRBJ2-1	CSASKLAGAGEQFF	TGCAGTGCTAGTAAGCTAGCGGGGGCCGGGGAGCAGTTCTTC
TRBV28	TRBD1	15	-	TRBJ2-7	CASSSPGQAQYEQYF	TGTGCCAGCAGTTCTCCGGGACAGGCTCAGTACGAGCAGTACTTC
TRBV6-2/TRBV6-3	TRBD2	15	-	TRBJ2-3	CASSHLAGESDTQYF	TGTGCCAGCAGCCATTTAGCGGGAGAATCAGATACGCAGTATTTT
TRBV19	TRBD2	17	-	TRBJ2-5	CASSIPSGTSDQETQYF	TGTGCCAGTAGTATCCCTTCCGGGACTAGCGACCAAGAGACCCAGTACTTC
TRBV24-1	-	13	-	TRBJ2-5	CATSDVGEETQYF	TGTGCCACCAGTGATGTGGGAGAAGAGACCCAGTACTTC
TRBV4-1	TRBD1	12	-	TRBJ1-1	CASYSGGTEAFF	TGCGCCAGCTACTCAGGGGGCACTGAAGCTTTCTTT
TRBV14	-	10	-	TRBJ1-2	CASSLRDGSF	TGTGCCAGCAGCCTCCGGGATGGCTCCTTC
TRBV30	-	13	-	TRBJ2-5	CALSSRGQETQYF	TGTGCCTTGTCCTCTAGAGGTCAAGAGACCCAGTACTTC
TRBV27	-	13	once	TRBJ1-2	CASSFSGDYGYTF	TGTGCCAGCAGTTTTTCGGGGGACTATGGCTACACCTTC
TRBV6-5	-	16	-	TRBJ2-3	CASSYSSQGFTDTQYF	TGTGCCAGCAGTTACTCGAGCCAGGGATTCACAGATACGCAGTATTTT
TRBV5-1	TRBD2	15	-	TRBJ2-1	CASSPGTSGRNEQFF	TGCGCCAGCAGCCCCGGGACTAGCGGGAGGAATGAGCAGTTCTTC
TRBV11-2	TRBD2	16	-	TRBJ2-7	CASSSGTSAYSYEQYF	TGTGCCAGCAGCTCCGGGACTAGCGCGTACTCCTACGAGCAGTACTTC
TRBV4-2	-	13	-	TRBJ2-1	CASSQAVYNEQFF	TGTGCCAGCAGCCAAGCTGTCTACAATGAGCAGTTCTTC
TRBV9	TRBD1	13	-	TRBJ1-6	CASQGVSNSPLHF	TGTGCCAGTCAGGGGGTATCGAATTCACCCCTCCACTTT
TRBV5-1	TRBD2	17	once	TRBJ2-3	CASSQTSGGPATDTQYF	TGCGCCAGCAGCCAGACTAGCGGGGGCCCGGCCACAGATACGCAGTATTTT
TRBV2	TRBD1	17	-	TRBJ1-3	CASTGTGSSSAGNTIYF	TGTGCCAGCACAGGGACAGGGTCGAGTTCTGCTGGAAACACCATATATTTT
TRBV5-4	TRBD2	14	-	TRBJ2-5	CASSKLASKETQYF	TGTGCCAGCAGCAAACTAGCGTCCAAAGAGACCCAGTACTTC
TRBV27	TRBD1	16	-	TRBJ2-1	CASSRGTDNSYNEQFF	TGTGCCAGCAGCAGAGGGACAGACAACTCCTACAATGAGCAGTTCTTC
TRBV27	-	13	-	TRBJ2-7	CASSPPRQREQYF	TGTGCCAGCAGTCCCCCTCGGCAGAGGGAGCAGTACTTC
TRBV28	-	14	-	TRBJ1-2	CASLSRVIRGGYTF	TGTGCCAGCCTAAGCAGGGTCATCAGGGGAGGCTACACCTTC